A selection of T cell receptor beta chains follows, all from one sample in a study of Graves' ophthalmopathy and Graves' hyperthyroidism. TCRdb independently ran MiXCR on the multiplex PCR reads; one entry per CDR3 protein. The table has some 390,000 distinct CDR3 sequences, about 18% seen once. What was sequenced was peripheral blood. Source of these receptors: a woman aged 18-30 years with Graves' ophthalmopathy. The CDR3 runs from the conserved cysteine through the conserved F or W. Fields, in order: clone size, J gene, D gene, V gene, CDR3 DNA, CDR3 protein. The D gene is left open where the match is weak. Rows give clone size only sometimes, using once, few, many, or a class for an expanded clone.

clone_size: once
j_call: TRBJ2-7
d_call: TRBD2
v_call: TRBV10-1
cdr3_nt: TGCGCCAGCAGTCCAGCGACTAGCGGCTACGAGCAGTACTTC
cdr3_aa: CASSPATSGYEQYF

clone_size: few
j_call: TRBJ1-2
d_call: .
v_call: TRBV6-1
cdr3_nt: TGTGCCAGCAGCCAACTACAGCATAACTATGGCTACACCTTC
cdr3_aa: CASSQLQHNYGYTF

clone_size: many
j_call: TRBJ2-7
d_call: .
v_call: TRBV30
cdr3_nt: TGTGCCTGGTCTTCGGGCCCGGTGACCTACGAGCAGTACTTC
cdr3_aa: CAWSSGPVTYEQYF

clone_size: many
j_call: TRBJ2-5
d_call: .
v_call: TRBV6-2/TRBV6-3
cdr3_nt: TGTGCCAGCACCAAATATTCCATTACTGGAGGGCCCAACCAAGAGACCCAGTACTTC
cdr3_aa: CASTKYSITGGPNQETQYF

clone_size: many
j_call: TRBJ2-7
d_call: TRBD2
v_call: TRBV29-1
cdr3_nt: TGCAGCACCCGAGGGGAAGCGGGAGTGAAGAACGAGCAGTACTTC
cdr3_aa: CSTRGEAGVKNEQYF

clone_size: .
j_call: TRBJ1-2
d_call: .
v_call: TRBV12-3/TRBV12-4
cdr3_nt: TGTGCCAGCAGCCGATACCGTGGGACGGCTGGCTACACCTTC
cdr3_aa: CASSRYRGTAGYTF

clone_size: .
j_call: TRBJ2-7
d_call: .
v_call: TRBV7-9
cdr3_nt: TGTGCCAGCAGCCAGCGAGGTGACCGCCACGAGCAGTACTTC
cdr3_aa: CASSQRGDRHEQYF

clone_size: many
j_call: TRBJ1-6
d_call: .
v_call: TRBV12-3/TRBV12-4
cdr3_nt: TGTGCCAGCAGTTTAGAGGGGTCGGGGAATTCACCCCTCCACTTT
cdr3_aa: CASSLEGSGNSPLHF

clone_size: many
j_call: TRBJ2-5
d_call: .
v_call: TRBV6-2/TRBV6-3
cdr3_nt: TGTGCCAGCAGTTACTCGTTGTCAGACCAAGAGACCCAGTACTTC
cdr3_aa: CASSYSLSDQETQYF

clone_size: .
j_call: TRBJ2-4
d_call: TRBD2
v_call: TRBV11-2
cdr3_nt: TGTGCCAGCAGCCAAGTCCCGGGACTAGCGGGAGTCGGGAACATTCAGTACTTC
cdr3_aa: CASSQVPGLAGVGNIQYF

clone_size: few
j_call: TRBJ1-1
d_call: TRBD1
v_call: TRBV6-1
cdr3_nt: TGTGCCAGCAGGAAAGCAGGGGGAGAAGCTGAAGCTTTCTTT
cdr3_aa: CASRKAGGEAEAFF

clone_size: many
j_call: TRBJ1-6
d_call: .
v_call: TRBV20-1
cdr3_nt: TGCAGTGGCGGGAGCTCCTATAATTCACCCCTCCACTTT
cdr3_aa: CSGGSSYNSPLHF

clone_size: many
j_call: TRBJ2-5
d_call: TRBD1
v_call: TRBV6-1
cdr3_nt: TGTGCCAGCAGTGGCCGGGACAGGGGGTTTGAGACCCAGTACTTC
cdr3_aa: CASSGRDRGFETQYF

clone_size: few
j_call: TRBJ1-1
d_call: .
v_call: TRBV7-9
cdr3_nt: TGTGCCAGCAGCCTGAGAGATGACAGGGAAGCTTTCTTT
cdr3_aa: CASSLRDDREAFF

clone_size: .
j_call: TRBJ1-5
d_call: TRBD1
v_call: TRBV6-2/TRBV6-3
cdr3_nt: TGTGCCAGCAGTTACGGACAGGGGGCAAGTAGCAATCAGCCCCAGCATTTT
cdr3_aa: CASSYGQGASSNQPQHF

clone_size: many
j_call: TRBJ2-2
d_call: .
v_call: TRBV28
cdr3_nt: TGTGCCAGCAGTTCTTGGGGGTCCCACCGTGGGGAGCTGTTTTTT
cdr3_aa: CASSSWGSHRGELFF

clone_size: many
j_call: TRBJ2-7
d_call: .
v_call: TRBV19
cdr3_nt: TGTGCCAGTAGTATAGGCGCCCTCTACGAGCAGTACTTC
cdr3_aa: CASSIGALYEQYF

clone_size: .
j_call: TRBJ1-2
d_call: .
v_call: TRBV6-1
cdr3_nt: TGTGCCAGCAGTGAAACGTTGATAGGGAGAGCTCTCGGCTACACCTTC
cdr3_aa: CASSETLIGRALGYTF

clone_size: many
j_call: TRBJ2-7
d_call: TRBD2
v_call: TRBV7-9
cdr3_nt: TGTGCCAGCACTCCGGGGGGGTCTAGCTCCTACGAGCAGTACTTC
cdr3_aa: CASTPGGSSSYEQYF

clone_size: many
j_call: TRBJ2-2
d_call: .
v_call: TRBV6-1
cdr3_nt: TGTGCCAGCAGTGAACAGGGGGGCCCCCGGGCCGGGGAGCTGTTTTTT
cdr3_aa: CASSEQGGPRAGELFF

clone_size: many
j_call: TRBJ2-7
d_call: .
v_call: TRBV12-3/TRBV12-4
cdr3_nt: TGTGCCAGCAGTTTCAGAGGGAACGAGCAGTACTTC
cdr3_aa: CASSFRGNEQYF

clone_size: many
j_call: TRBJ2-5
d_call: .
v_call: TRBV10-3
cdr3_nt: TGTGCCATCAGTGAGTCCGGGGGAGAGACCCAGTACTTC
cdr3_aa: CAISESGGETQYF

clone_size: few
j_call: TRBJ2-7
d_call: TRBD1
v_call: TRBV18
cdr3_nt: TGTGCCAGCTCACCAGACAGGGTAGCGTACGAGCAGTACTTC
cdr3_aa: CASSPDRVAYEQYF

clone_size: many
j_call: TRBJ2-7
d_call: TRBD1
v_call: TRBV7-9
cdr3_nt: TGTGCCAGCAGCCGATCGGGACAGCCAAGCTCCTACGAGCAGTACTTC
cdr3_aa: CASSRSGQPSSYEQYF

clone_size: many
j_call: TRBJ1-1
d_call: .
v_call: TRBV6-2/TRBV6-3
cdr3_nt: TGTGCCAGCTTCAGGATGGGGAACACTGAAGCTTTCTTT
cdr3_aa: CASFRMGNTEAFF

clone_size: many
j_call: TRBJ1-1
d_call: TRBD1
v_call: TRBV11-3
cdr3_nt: TGTGCCAGCAGCTTACCCGGGACAGGGTTCAGCCCTTTGAACACTGAAGCTTTCTTT
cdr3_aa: CASSLPGTGFSPLNTEAFF

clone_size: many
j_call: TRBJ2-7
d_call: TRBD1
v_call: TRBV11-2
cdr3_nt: TGTGCCGGCAGCTTAGACAGGGTGGGATCCTACGAGCAGTACTTC
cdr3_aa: CAGSLDRVGSYEQYF

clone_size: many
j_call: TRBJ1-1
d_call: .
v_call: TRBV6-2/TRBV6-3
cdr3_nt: TGTGCCAGCAGTCGGAACAGGCTCAACACTGAAGCTTTCTTT
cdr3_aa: CASSRNRLNTEAFF

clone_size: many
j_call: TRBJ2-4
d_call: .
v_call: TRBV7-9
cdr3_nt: TGTGCCAGCAGCCATAGCGTGGCCAAAAACATTCAGTACTTC
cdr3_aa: CASSHSVAKNIQYF

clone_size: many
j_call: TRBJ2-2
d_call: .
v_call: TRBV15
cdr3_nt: TGTGCCACCAGCAGATCCAGGGGGGTCACCGGGGAGCTGTTTTTT
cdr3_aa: CATSRSRGVTGELFF

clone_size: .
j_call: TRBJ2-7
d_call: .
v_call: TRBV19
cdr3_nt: TGTGCCAGTAGTGTCTACGGGGGGCCATACGAGCAGTACTTC
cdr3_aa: CASSVYGGPYEQYF

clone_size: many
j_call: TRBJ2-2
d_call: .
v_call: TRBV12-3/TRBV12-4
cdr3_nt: TGTGCCAGCAGTTTCCCACCCTTCGGGGAGCTGTTTTTT
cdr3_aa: CASSFPPFGELFF

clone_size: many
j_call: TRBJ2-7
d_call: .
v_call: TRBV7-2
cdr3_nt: TGTGCCAGCAGCCCTACTTCGAGGGAGCGGTACGAGCAGTACTTC
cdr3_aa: CASSPTSRERYEQYF

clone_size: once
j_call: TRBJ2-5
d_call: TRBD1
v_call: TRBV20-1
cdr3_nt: TGCAGTCCCGGGACAGATCAAGAGACCCAGTACTTC
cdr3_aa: CSPGTDQETQYF